This T cell receptor beta chain is from a study of regulatory T cells in long-lasting Graves disease. General observations from the study: TCR diversity was lower in persistent than newly diagnosed Graves' disease.

Arm-PCR with iRepertoire HTBI primers amplified the CDR3 regions for these TCR beta libraries. TCRdb analysed the multiplex PCR reads with MiXCR anew, one entry per CDR3 protein. The sample has about 620,000 distinct CDR3 sequences; about 15% are singletons. Sample time point: newly diagnosed GD, antithyroid drugs for less than 3 months. PBMC RNA served as the TCR library source. Concerning this clonotype itself: Its target is not known.

Losses at the gene ends were 4 bases for V and 5 bases for J; bases not matched to a gene: 6. Germline lookup yields CDR1 SNHLY and CDR2 FYNNEI. The CDR3 contains 15 residues. The same data also went into a second study, on T cells in Graves' hyperthyroidism and ophthalmopathy. That paper notes: Orbital computed tomography and thyroid ultrasound, together with serum TRAb and thyroxine and clinical symptoms, were used for diagnoses.

The genes are TRBV2 and TRBJ1-5, with 9 bases identical to TRBD1. Sample: peripheral blood mononuclear cells (PBMCs), taken at new diagnosis, from a patient treated with antithyroid drugs. The clonotype was recovered from a woman in her thirties with Graves disease. The CDR3 sequence is CASSARQGDDQPQHF. CDR3 DNA: TGTGCCAGCAGTGCCCGACAGGGGGATGATCAGCCCCAGCATTTT.